Described below is a single T cell receptor (beta chain) sequence and its context. This CDR3 has 14 amino acids. Trimming stripped 3 bases from V and 2 bases from J, with 9 bases between. Germline CDR1 is SGHAT and CDR2 is FQDESV (reference sequence). The sample belongs to a study of blood T cell repertoires in COVID-19. Study as a whole: Both acute and convalescent COVID-19 samples were obtained from the United States, Italy and Spain.

Sequencing was performed with immunoSEQ multiplex PCR; in TCRdb, only in-frame clones are kept and a portion is missing. This table has around 280,000 clones, around four fifths appearing once. The sequence was collected from a woman aged 45 to 65 with active or convalescent COVID-19. The sequencing sample was made of peripheral blood. V gene TRBV11-1 combines with J gene TRBJ2-3; the D is unclear. Written as DNA, the CDR3 is TGTGCCAGCAGCTTCCTCAGGAACACAGATACGCAGTATTTT. Translation: CASSFLRNTDTQYF.